Each of the 8 T cell receptor beta chains below was sequenced from the same sample in a study of blood T cell repertoires in COVID-19. Using immunoSEQ multiplex PCR, the repertoire was profiled, and TCRdb retains in-frame clones only, with some absent. The sample lists 150,000 to 200,000 clones; less than 90% were seen once. Sequences were obtained from peripheral blood. These receptors all stem from an older woman with COVID-19, enrolled during active disease.

This clone was found a few times. J is TRBJ1-5 and V is TRBV10-1; 7 nucleotides line up with TRBD1. The CDR3 contains 14 residues. The junction had 3 bases not matched to a gene; V was cut back by 5 bases and J by 2 bases. Per germline, CDR1 WNHNN and CDR2 SYGVQD (reference sequence). CDR3 in amino acids: CASSSTGRNQPQHF. In DNA, the CDR3 is TGCGCCAGCAGTTCGACAGGGCGCAATCAGCCCCAGCATTTT.

V is TRBV6-5 and J is TRBJ1-5; D is perhaps TRBD1 (5 bases). Trimming removed 0 bases at V and 10 bases at J, with 19 bases between. Germline CDR1 is MNHEY and CDR2 is SVGAGI. The CDR3 consists of 16 residues. The DNA of the CDR3 is TGTGCCAGCAGTTACTCGTTCACAGGTAGCACCCTCCCCCAGCATTTT. This gives the protein CASSYSFTGSTLPQHF.

This clone was found once. The chain employs TRBV28 and TRBJ2-1; 12 bases are a match to TRBD1. Trimming removed 7 bases from V and 8 bases from J; junction bases left unmatched: 3. The CDR3 is 13 residues long. CDR1 MDHEN and CDR2 SYDVKM come from the germline V gene. The CDR3 protein is CASKGQGAHEQFF. For the CDR3, the DNA is TGTGCCAGCAAGGGACAGGGGGCCCATGAGCAGTTCTTC.

The V call is TRBV4-2, the J call TRBJ2-2; TRBD1 agrees at 8 bases. Trimming cost V 4 bases and J 2 bases; bases outside gene matches: 9. This CDR3 spans 17 amino acids. Germline CDR1 reads LGHNA; CDR2 reads YNFKEQ. CDR3 sequence: CASSPPRTGLNTGELFF. For the CDR3, the DNA is TGTGCCAGCAGCCCTCCACGGACAGGGTTAAACACCGGGGAGCTGTTTTTT.

V is TRBV15 and J is TRBJ1-2; D gene ambiguous. The CDR3 is 12 amino acids. Trimming removed 1 base at V and 8 bases at J, with 8 bases between. Per germline, CDR1 LNHNV and CDR2 YYDKDF (reference sequence). In DNA, the CDR3 is TGTGCCACCAGCAGAGCGGTGGGCGGCTACACCTTC. Its protein product is CATSRAVGGYTF.

The chain joins TRBV9 to TRBJ2-1; TRBD2 aligns across 9 bases. Per the germline V gene, CDR1 is SGDLS and CDR2 is YYNGEE. The CDR3 spans 18 residues. V gave up 4 bases and J gave up 6 bases; unmatched junction bases: 17. The CDR3 nucleotides are TGTGCCAGCAGCTCCCCTTGGCTAGCGGGGAAAAGGGGCAATGAGCAGTTCTTC. Protein product: CASSSPWLAGKRGNEQFF.

The chain uses TRBV5-1 and TRBJ2-1; D unclear. Germline-derived CDR1 and CDR2 are SGHRS and YFSETQ. The CDR3 consists of 14 residues. V lost 5 bases and J 0 bases, leaving 9 bases between the germline ends. The CDR3 loop is CASSVLSSYNEQFF. The DNA for the CDR3 is TGCGCCAGCAGTGTCCTCAGCTCCTACAATGAGCAGTTCTTC.

The J gene is TRBJ2-3, the V gene TRBV5-1; 8 nucleotides align to TRBD2. CDR1 is SGHRS, CDR2 YFSETQ, per germline. With V trimmed by 4 bases and J by 2 bases, 9 bases remained unmatched. This CDR3 comprises 16 residues. The CDR3 DNA reads TGCGCCAGCAGCAAAACATTAGCGGGGCCCACAGATACGCAGTATTTT. It encodes CASSKTLAGPTDTQYF.